These 25 T cell receptor beta chains were sequenced from one sample in a study of Ad26.COV2.S vaccination and SARS-CoV-2 variants. Treatment denoted: around 19 received Ad26.COV2.S at low or high dose, single or two shots; five or six received placebo; per-sample allocation not given. Day 63 following the first vaccine or placebo injection was when the samples were taken. Profiling relied on immunoSEQ multiplex PCR, and the TCRdb table lists in-frame clones only, not all of them. In the table there are hundreds of thousands of clones, about 89% of which are singletons. The sequencing here drew on peripheral blood, taken in a trial of Ad26.COV2.S vaccine versus placebo. All receptors come from a person between 18 and 60 years old who received the Ad26.COV2.S COVID-19 vaccine or a placebo.

The genes are TRBV5-1 and TRBJ2-1, with 7 bases lining up with TRBD2. This CDR3 contains 17 residues. Per the germline V gene, CDR1 is SGHRS and CDR2 is YFSETQ. J gave up 3 bases and V 5 bases, and 14 bases lay outside the gene matches. CDR3 residues: CASRSHFIGGFYNEQFF. The CDR3 DNA reads as TGCGCCAGCAGATCCCATTTTATCGGGGGGTTCTACAATGAGCAGTTCTTC.

The chain recombines TRBV21-1 with TRBJ2-3; the D call of TRBD1 is as the table states it, not checked on the DNA. TRBV21-1 is a pseudogene locus. This CDR3 is built from 18 residues. CDR3 residues: CASSKKDRHRYWADTQYF. In DNA, the CDR3 is TGTGCCAGCAGCAAAAAAGACAGACACCGTTATTGGGCAGATACGCAGTATTTT.

This sequence joins TRBV11-1 and TRBJ2-1, with 12 bases aligning to TRBD2. The CDR3 sequence is 15 residues long. J lost 8 bases, V lost 3 bases, and 5 bases had no gene match. Germline loops: CDR1 SGHAT, CDR2 FQDESV (reference sequence). The chain's CDR3 is CASSFASGGADEQFF. The CDR3 bases are TGTGCCAGCAGCTTCGCTAGCGGGGGGGCCGATGAGCAGTTCTTC.

The chain uses TRBV29-1 and TRBJ2-1; no definite D call. This CDR3 comprises 16 residues. Germline values: CDR1 SQVTM, CDR2 ANQGSEA. Trimming shortened V by 2 bases and J by 3 bases, and 17 bases separated the two germline ends. CDR3 sequence: CSVERTITYIYNEQFF. The CDR3 DNA reads as TGCAGCGTTGAAAGAACCATCACTTATATCTACAATGAGCAGTTCTTC.

This chain connects TRBV28 to TRBJ2-4, with a weak D call TRBD1 (7 bases). CDR3 size: 13 residues. Trimming pared 6 bases from V and 6 bases from J, leaving 12 bases between. Germline V gene lookup returns CDR1 MDHEN and CDR2 SYDVKM. The CDR3: CASRPQGGNIQYF. The CDR3 nucleotides are TGTGCCAGCAGACCCCAGGGGGGAAACATTCAGTACTTC.

This rearrangement joins TRBV15 to TRBJ2-7; a weak D match, TRBD2 (6 bases). Trimming cost V 0 bases and J 2 bases, with 17 bases left between them. Germline V gene lookup returns CDR1 LNHNV and CDR2 YYDKDF (reference sequence). The CDR3 extends over 17 amino acids. The chain's CDR3 is CATSRDLEGGLTYEQYF. The CDR3 DNA follows: TGTGCCACCAGCAGAGATCTTGAGGGAGGCCTAACCTACGAGCAGTACTTC.

This sequence joins TRBV5-1 and TRBJ2-7; D ambiguous. The V end was cut by 4 bases, the J end by 6 bases, with 11 bases between. The germline gives CDR1 SGHRS, CDR2 YFSETQ. This CDR3 has 12 amino acids. The CDR3 nucleotides read TGCGCCAGCAGCCTCTCCCCCTCCGAGCAGTACTTC. Encoded protein: CASSLSPSEQYF.

The chain has TRBV28 and TRBJ2-3, with D maybe TRBD1 (7 bases). This CDR3 comprises 14 residues. Trimming removed 3 bases from V and 5 bases from J, with 12 bases in between. The V gene's germline CDR1 is MDHEN and CDR2 SYDVKM. This chain's CDR3 is CASSLGQGGDTQYF. CDR3 coding DNA: TGTGCCAGCAGTTTGGGGCAGGGGGGAGATACGCAGTATTTT.

The V and J genes are TRBV6-5 and TRBJ2-7; no clear D gene. CDR1 MNHEY and CDR2 SVGAGI come from the germline V gene. V gave up 6 bases and J gave up 1 base, with 16 bases separating them. The CDR3 extends over 15 amino acids. The CDR3 sequence: CASRYIEALSYEQYF. CDR3 nucleotides: TGTGCCAGCAGATATATTGAAGCGTTGTCCTACGAGCAGTACTTC.

The CDR3 region has the DNA TGTGCCAGCAGTCCCACGACAGGAGGGGTGACTAATGAAAAACTGTTTTTT. Translation: CASSPTTGGVTNEKLFF. J is TRBJ1-4 and V is TRBV27; D may be TRBD1 (6 bases). Germline values: CDR1 MNHEY, CDR2 SMNVEV (reference sequence). Trimming removed 5 bases from V and 2 bases from J, with 18 bases in between. The CDR3 runs to 17 residues.

Written as DNA, the CDR3 is TGTGCCAGCAGTTTATTGGGGGCAGGCAGGTCCTACAATGAGCAGTTCTTC. Amino acid sequence: CASSLLGAGRSYNEQFF. The chain joins TRBV28 to TRBJ2-1; the D gene is possibly TRBD1 (6 bases). CDR1 MDHEN and CDR2 SYDVKM come from the germline V gene. V lost 1 base, J lost 1 base, and 14 bases lay in between. The CDR3 is 17 amino acids.

This chain joins TRBV7-8 and TRBJ1-5, with TRBD1 matching over 8 bases. Germline trimming cut 5 bases from V and 7 bases from J; bases unmatched to any gene: 1. There are 12 residues in the CDR3. Germline lookup yields CDR1 SGHVS and CDR2 FQNEAQ. CDR3 DNA: TGTGCCAGCAGCCCAGGGGGCCAGCCCCAGCATTTT. Its protein is CASSPGGQPQHF.

This chain connects TRBV5-1 to TRBJ2-7, with D uncertain. V was pared by 1 base and J by 1 base, with 9 bases between. The CDR3 has 14 amino acids. From germline, CDR1 is SGHRS and CDR2 YFSETQ. CDR3 residues: CASSLSQPSYEQYF. DNA for the CDR3: TGCGCCAGCAGCTTGAGCCAGCCGTCCTACGAGCAGTACTTC.

The rearrangement uses TRBV6-5 and TRBJ2-5, with a possible D match to TRBD2 (6 bases). Germline V lookup: CDR1 MNHEY, CDR2 SVGAGI. This CDR3 has 15 residues. Trimming took off 0 bases at V and 2 bases at J, with 10 bases between the two ends. CDR3 nucleotide sequence: TGTGCCAGCAGTTACTCAGCGGGCTTACAAGAGACCCAGTACTTC. As protein: CASSYSAGLQETQYF.

This clone was seen a single time. The CDR3 loop is CASSASLNTEAFF. The CDR3 coding sequence is TGTGCCAGCAGCGCCAGCCTTAACACTGAAGCTTTCTTT. The chain has TRBV7-6 and TRBJ1-1, with D unclear. Trimming stripped 5 bases from V and 2 bases from J, with 9 bases between. The CDR3 totals 13 residues. Germline V gives CDR1 SGHVS, CDR2 FNYEAQ.

For the CDR3, the DNA is TGCGCCAGCAGCCAGGAGGCCAGGGGTTTCTATGGCTACACCTTC. Translated, it gives CASSQEARGFYGYTF. The chain links TRBV4-3 to TRBJ1-2; the D gene is possibly TRBD1 (6 bases). This CDR3 comprises 15 residues. The germline gives CDR1 LGHNA, CDR2 YSLEER. V was clipped by 3 bases and J by 4 bases, with 15 bases between them.

The V call is TRBV3-1 (or the pseudogene TRBV3-2), the J call TRBJ1-3; D ambiguous. The CDR3 runs to 15 residues. The germline gives CDR1 LGHDT, CDR2 YNNKEL (reference sequence). Trimming removed 8 bases at V and 4 bases at J, with 18 bases between. The CDR3 loop reads CASSRTQVSGNTIYF. Written as DNA, the CDR3 is TGTGCCAGCTCCAGGACCCAGGTGTCCGGAAACACCATATATTTT.

The V gene is TRBV5-6, the J gene TRBJ2-2; 10 positions match TRBD2. CDR1 and CDR2 from the germline V gene are SGHDT and YYEEEE. CDR3 length: 16 amino acids. The ends lost 1 base at V and 7 bases at J; junction bases unmatched: 7. The chain's CDR3 is CASSLTGTSVDGELFF. In DNA, the CDR3 is TGTGCCAGCAGCTTGACCGGGACTAGCGTGGACGGGGAGCTGTTTTTT.

The V call is TRBV5-4, the J call TRBJ1-5; D remains unclear. The CDR3 length is 13 residues. V shed 3 bases and J shed 2 bases, with 6 bases lying between them. Germline V gives CDR1 SGHNT, CDR2 YYREEE (reference sequence). The CDR3 loop is CASSSNRNQPQHF. The CDR3, as DNA: TGTGCCAGCAGCTCCAACCGCAATCAGCCCCAGCATTTT.

This chain joins TRBV6-6 and TRBJ2-5, with a possible D match to TRBD2 (5 bases). The V gene's germline CDR1 is MNHNY and CDR2 SVGAGI (reference sequence). Trimming removed 6 bases from V and 4 bases from J, with 15 bases in between. The CDR3 has 14 residues. CDR3 residues: CASSLTREGETQYF. CDR3 coding DNA: TGTGCCAGCAGCTTAACTAGGGAAGGAGAGACCCAGTACTTC.

The V call is TRBV4-1, the J call TRBJ1-2, with D hard to call. Germline V CDR1 and CDR2: MGHRA, YSYEKL. The length of the CDR3 is 16 residues. V lost 1 base and J lost 2, with 14 bases in between. CDR3 in DNA: TGCGCCAGCAGCCAAGTGTATACAGTTCAGAACTATGGCTACACCTTC. Residues: CASSQVYTVQNYGYTF.

The chain couples TRBV6-2 or TRBV6-3 to TRBJ1-2; the match to TRBD1 covers 8 bases. The ends lost 5 bases at V and 8 bases at J; junction bases unmatched: 13. The CDR3 runs 15 residues. Germline assignment: CDR1 MNHEY and CDR2 SVGEGT. CDR3 bases: TGTGCCAGCAGTCAAGGGACAGGAGGCGTCGGGGGCTACACCTTC. Encoded protein: CASSQGTGGVGGYTF.

This clone was picked up one time. V is TRBV21-1 and J is TRBJ2-1. TRBV21-1 is reported as a pseudogene. The CDR3 covers 15 residues. CDR3 protein: CASRYPGPLSNEQFF. CDR3 DNA sequence: TGTGCCAGCAGGTATCCGGGACCACTAAGCAATGAGCAGTTCTTC.

This chain connects TRBV4-2 to TRBJ2-7; TRBD1 matches 7 bases. The V segment lost 0 bases and the J segment 2 bases; nucleotides outside the gene matches: 10. The CDR3 has 17 amino acids. Germline CDR1 reads LGHNA; CDR2 reads YNFKEQ. In DNA, the CDR3 is TGTGCCAGCAGCCAAGATGAAGCAGGGGGTAGCGCCTACGAGCAGTACTTC. Its protein is CASSQDEAGGSAYEQYF.

The V call is TRBV5-1, the J call TRBJ1-4, with TRBD1 matching 7 bases. This CDR3 has 15 amino acids. CDR1 and CDR2 (germline): SGHRS, YFSETQ. The V and J ends lost 1 base and 1 base, in that order; junction bases with no gene match: 1. CDR3 DNA: TGCGCCAGCAGCTTGCGACAGGGAACTAATGAAAAACTGTTTTTT. Amino acids: CASSLRQGTNEKLFF.